This T cell receptor beta chain comes out of a study of Graves' ophthalmopathy and Graves' hyperthyroidism. Study at large: Sampling took place at initial diagnosis, with peripheral blood obtained before any treatment. Findings of the study overall: The blood repertoire also included most expanded thyroid clonotypes above 0.001 frequency.

This clonotype was seen ten or more times. Antigen unknown. RNA transcripts served as template for amplifying TCR beta CDR3 sequences. After a first-round RT-PCR with HTBI primers, a second-round multiplex PCR was run. TCRdb reanalysed the multiplex PCR reads using MiXCR and keeps one entry per CDR3 protein. The table records about 400,000 distinct CDR3 sequences, over 20% of them present only once. Pregnant or lactating patients and those with other autoimmune diseases or uncontrolled infections were excluded. PBMCs originated in roughly 9.3 ml of fresh peripheral blood. CDR3 size: 17 residues. CDR1 and CDR2 from the germline V gene are MRHNA and SNTAGT. With V trimmed by 5 bases and J by 3 bases, 9 bases remained unmatched.

The sequence came from a woman between 18 and 29 years old with stable Graves' hyperthyroidism. Sequencing was done on a sample of peripheral blood. V is TRBV6-4 and J is TRBJ2-2, with 10 bases fitting TRBD1. CDR3 loop: CASSSDRGTGDTGELFF. The CDR3 nucleotides read TGTGCCAGCAGTAGCGATCGGGGGACAGGGGACACCGGGGAGCTGTTTTTT.